This TCR beta chain was sequenced during a study of identical twins. Study findings and constraints: Out-of-frame beta chain sequences displayed weaker excess sharing between twins.

At least ten counts were recorded for this clonotype. The antigen is unknown. TCRdb used MiXCR to reprocess the 5' RACE reads, holding one entry per CDR3 protein. Altogether about 700,000 distinct CDR3 sequences are present, 5.5% to 6.5% being singletons, with the ten largest covering approximately 2%. The CDR3 is 14 amino acids. CDR1 and CDR2 (germline): SGHRS, YFSETQ. Trimming cost V 4 bases and J 7 bases, with 15 bases left between them. This sequence originates from a man aged 18-30 years in good health. The chain joins TRBV5-1 to TRBJ2-4; D might be TRBD1 (7 bases). Sequenced material: naive T cells sorted from blood. The CDR3 here is CASSPAQGGNIQYF. CDR3 DNA sequence: TGCGCCAGCAGCCCCGCTCAGGGGGGCAACATTCAGTACTTC.